This T cell receptor beta chain derives from a study of pediatric ulcerative colitis. Comment on this clone: Antigen specificity is unknown.

Study-level results: Repertoires came from total lymphocyte DNA, not specific subsets. In rectum, acute severe colitis had expanded clones and less diversity.

The rectum was sampled with one to two pinch biopsies at colonoscopy. Up to 500,000 reads were sequenced per sample. This table comes from immunoSEQ multiplex PCR, and its TCRdb copy is limited to in-frame clones, with some not included. The sample includes 35,000 to 45,000 clones, about 75% of them seen just once. The CDR3 has 15 amino acids. The V gene lost 7 bases and the J gene lost 0 bases, with 13 bases spanning the gap. Germline loops: CDR1 GTSNPN, CDR2 SVGIG (reference sequence). V and J are TRBV30 and TRBJ1-6; weak D call: TRBD1 (5 bases). This TCR was sampled from a boy aged 5-17 years with severe ulcerative colitis. Sequencing was carried out using gut tissue. CDR3: CAYPVGGSYNSPLHF. The CDR3 DNA sequence: TGTGCCTACCCCGTGGGGGGCTCCTATAATTCACCCCTCCACTTT.